Following are 25 T cell receptor beta chains from one sample sequenced in a study of control samples from healthy donors and cancer patients. Only in-frame clones appear in the TCRdb table, and some are missing; sequencing was by immunoSEQ multiplex PCR. Seen here are approximately 120,000 clones, just over 90% observed once, and the top ten hold 4.4%. Specimen: blood. The receptors come from a human donor in good health. The donor label of this sample is uncertain.

V gene TRBV24-1 combines with J gene TRBJ2-7, with D perhaps TRBD2 (6 bases). The CDR3 is 15 amino acids. The germline V gene encodes CDR1 KGHDR and CDR2 SFDVKD. Trimming removed 2 bases from V and 3 bases from J, with 13 bases in between. CDR3: CATSDSGLGGYEQYF. CDR3 bases: TGTGCCACCAGTGATTCGGGACTTGGGGGCTACGAGCAGTACTTC.

The chain couples TRBV5-6 to TRBJ1-2; D not resolved. Germline V gives CDR1 SGHDT, CDR2 YYEEEE. The CDR3 spans 17 residues. V shed 4 bases and J shed 6 bases, with 25 bases lying between them. The CDR3 region has the DNA TGTGCCAGCAGCAGGCCGACATCGACGGATTTTGACGATGGCTACACCTTC. Translation: CASSRPTSTDFDDGYTF.

This clone was observed once. J is TRBJ2-7 and V is TRBV4-1; D is undetermined. V lost 0 bases and J lost 7, with 16 bases in between. The V gene's germline CDR1 is MGHRA and CDR2 YSYEKL. The CDR3 is made up of 15 amino acids. CDR3 sequence (DNA): TGCGCCAGCAGCCAAGAATATCCAGGTTCCCAGGAGCAGTACTTC. Protein sequence: CASSQEYPGSQEQYF.

The sample holds a few counts of this clone. V usage is TRBV2 and J usage is TRBJ1-5; no clear D gene. The CDR3 is made up of 15 amino acids. Trimming took 6 bases from V and 2 from J, leaving 14 bases between them. Per the germline V gene, CDR1 is SNHLY and CDR2 is FYNNEI. CDR3 sequence: CASSRSYGGNQPQHF. The CDR3 bases are TGTGCCAGCAGCAGATCCTACGGGGGCAATCAGCCCCAGCATTTT.

V gene TRBV4-2 combines with J gene TRBJ1-2, with D hard to call. Germline V CDR1 and CDR2: LGHNA, YNFKEQ. The CDR3 has 13 residues. V lost 0 bases, J lost 6 bases, and 8 bases lay in between. Written as DNA, the CDR3 is TGTGCCAGCAGCCAAGAAGTTCGGGATGGCTACACCTTC. This codes for CASSQEVRDGYTF.

V gene TRBV19 combines with J gene TRBJ2-2, with unresolved D. This CDR3 spans 14 amino acids. The ends were cut back, 3 bases at V and 5 bases at J, with 10 bases in the middle. The germline gives CDR1 LNHDA, CDR2 SQIVND (reference sequence). CDR3 DNA: TGTGCCAGTAGTATCACGACTGCTACCGGGGAGCTGTTTTTT. This encodes CASSITTATGELFF. The complete variable domain, with remaining parts taken from reference TRBV19 and TRBJ2-2, reads DGGITQSPKYLFRKEGQNVTLSCEQNLNHDAMYWYRQDPGQGLRLIYYSQIVNDFQKGDIAEGYSVSREKKESFPLTVTSAQKNPTAFYLCASSITTATGELFFGEGSRLTVL.

The V gene is TRBV14, the J gene TRBJ1-6; the match to TRBD1 covers 7 bases. CDR1 is SGHDN, CDR2 FVKESK, per germline. This CDR3 region has 13 residues. V trimming: 6 bases; J trimming: 9 bases; junction bases outside the gene matches: 5. This CDR3 is CASSRQGISPLHF. CDR3 nucleotide sequence: TGTGCCAGCAGTCGACAGGGAATTTCACCCCTCCACTTT. Full variable domain (rest looked up from reference TRBV14 and TRBJ1-6): EAGVTQFPSHSVIEKGQTVTLRCDPISGHDNLYWYRRVMGKEIKFLLHFVKESKQDESGMPNNRFLAERTGGTYSTLKVQPAELEDSGVYFCASSRQGISPLHFGNGTRLTVT.

The chain is built from TRBV6-2 or TRBV6-3 and TRBJ2-5, with no clear D. CDR3 length equals 11 residues. Trimming took off 3 bases at V and 6 bases at J, with 5 bases between the two ends. CDR1 and CDR2 from the germline V gene are MNHEY and SVGEGT. The CDR3 is CASSYPQTQYF. Here the CDR3 DNA reads TGTGCCAGCAGTTATCCCCAGACCCAGTACTTC.

This chain joins TRBV3-1 (or the pseudogene TRBV3-2) and TRBJ1-5; 7 positions agree with TRBD1. Germline-derived CDR1 and CDR2 are LGHDT and YNNKEL (reference sequence). The CDR3 consists of 17 residues. Losses at the gene ends were 3 bases for V and 0 bases for J; bases not matched to a gene: 8. The CDR3 protein is CASSQGTDIYSNQPQHF. The DNA of the CDR3 is TGTGCCAGCAGCCAGGGGACAGATATTTATAGCAATCAGCCCCAGCATTTT.

V and J are TRBV9 and TRBJ1-4; D perhaps matches TRBD1 (5 bases). The germline V and J ends were trimmed by 3 bases and 3 bases, with 15 bases remaining between them. Germline V CDR1 and CDR2: SGDLS, YYNGEE. The CDR3 totals 16 residues. The CDR3 DNA reads TGTGCCAGCAGCGCCGACAGAGGGAGGGCTAATGAAAAACTGTTTTTT. This translates into CASSADRGRANEKLFF.

V gene TRBV5-8 combines with J gene TRBJ1-6; no reliable D call. Germline assignment: CDR1 SGHTS and CDR2 YDEGEE. The CDR3 is made up of 14 amino acids. V dropped 2 bases and J dropped 7 bases, with 10 bases sitting between them. CDR3 protein: CASSFQDMNSPLHF. The CDR3 nucleotides are TGTGCCAGCAGCTTTCAGGATATGAATTCACCCCTCCACTTT.

The CDR3 protein is CASSPGTENSPLHF. The DNA of the CDR3 is TGTGCCAGCAGTCCGGGGACAGAAAATTCACCCCTCCACTTT. V gene TRBV27 combines with J gene TRBJ1-6; TRBD1 aligns across 7 bases. V shed 5 bases, J shed 7 bases, and the junction held 5 bases outside the gene matches. Germline values: CDR1 MNHEY, CDR2 SMNVEV (reference sequence). The CDR3 consists of 14 residues.

CDR3 sequence (DNA): TGTGCCTGTATCCCGAGCGGGGGGTCCTACGAGCAGTACTTC. Translated: CACIPSGGSYEQYF. The rearrangement links TRBV30 to TRBJ2-7, with 9 bases lining up with TRBD2. This CDR3 is built from 14 residues. The V gene's germline CDR1 is GTSNPN and CDR2 SVGIG (reference sequence). Losses at the gene ends were 6 bases for V and 1 base for J; bases not matched to a gene: 7.

The chain couples TRBV12-3 or TRBV12-4 to TRBJ1-2; D is unresolved. CDR3 length: 13 residues. Trimming left V 4 bases short and J 0 bases short, with 6 bases between. CDR3 sequence: CASSSGTNYGYTF. In nucleotides, the CDR3 is TGTGCCAGCAGTTCGGGGACTAACTATGGCTACACCTTC.

The chain couples TRBV10-3 to TRBJ1-2; D unclear. Germline V gene sequence: CDR1 ENHRY, CDR2 SYGVKD. The CDR3 length is 13 residues. V lost 5 bases and J lost 14, with 21 bases in between. The CDR3 loop reads CAISPENTLLGTF. The CDR3 DNA reads as TGTGCCATCAGTCCCGAGAACACCTTGTTAGGAACCTTC.

This chain links TRBV10-3 with TRBJ1-1; tentatively, D is TRBD1 (6 bases). The V end lost 6 bases, the J end lost 0 bases, and 14 bases lay between the germline ends. Per the germline V gene, CDR1 is ENHRY and CDR2 is SYGVKD. There are 15 residues in the CDR3. The CDR3 loop is CAIRRQVHMNTEAFF. CDR3 DNA: TGTGCCATCAGGAGACAGGTACACATGAACACTGAAGCTTTCTTT.

The chain has TRBV9 and TRBJ1-2, with TRBD1 identical over 9 bases. This CDR3 is built from 14 residues. Germline trimming cut 4 bases from V and 2 bases from J; bases unmatched to any gene: 3. Germline CDR1 reads SGDLS; CDR2 reads YYNGEE. The CDR3 DNA reads as TGTGCCAGCAGCCGGGGACAGGGAAACTATGGCTACACCTTC. Translating it yields CASSRGQGNYGYTF.

The chain is built from TRBV4-2 and TRBJ2-5; the D gene could be TRBD1 or TRBD2 (5 bases each). This CDR3 region has 15 residues. Between the trimmed V and J ends, which lost 3 bases and 3 bases, there was a span of 14 bases. The germline V gene has CDR1 LGHNA and CDR2 YNFKEQ. This CDR3 reads CASSQHRDAKETQYF. CDR3 DNA: TGTGCCAGCAGCCAGCACCGGGACGCGAAAGAGACCCAGTACTTC.

The J gene is TRBJ1-1, the V gene TRBV2, with D possibly being TRBD1 (5 bases). Per germline, CDR1 SNHLY and CDR2 FYNNEI. V was cut by 5 bases and J by 8 bases, with 15 bases left in between. The CDR3 spans 13 residues. The CDR3 DNA reads as TGTGCCAGCAGTCGGGACGGGAGAAGGGAAGCTTTCTTT. It yields the protein CASSRDGRREAFF.

The chain carries TRBV19 and TRBJ2-1; 8 bases agree with TRBD1. The CDR3 sequence is 13 residues long. V dropped 8 bases and J dropped 5; count of bases not matched to a gene: 5. The germline V gene has CDR1 LNHDA and CDR2 SQIVND (reference sequence). CDR3 DNA sequence: TGTGCCAGTCGACAGGGGCCCCACAATGAGCAGTTCTTC. Its protein is CASRQGPHNEQFF.

The chain recombines TRBV19 with TRBJ1-6, with 7 bases identical to TRBD1. Germline V lookup: CDR1 LNHDA, CDR2 SQIVND (reference sequence). The CDR3 loop spans 16 amino acids. J lost 1 base, V lost 9 bases, and 9 bases had no gene match. The CDR3: CASSLTGTSYNSPLHF. The CDR3 bases are TGTGCCAGCTCCCTGACAGGGACGTCCTATAATTCACCCCTCCACTTT.

This clone was found a few times. This sequence joins TRBV12-5 and TRBJ2-5; 7 bases fit TRBD2. The ends lost 2 bases at V and 5 bases at J; junction bases unmatched: 11. This CDR3 region has 16 residues. Per germline, CDR1 LGHNT and CDR2 FRNRAP. In DNA, the CDR3 is TGTGCTAGTGGTTTGAAACCCGGGGGGACCTTGGAGACCCAGTACTTC. Translating it yields CASGLKPGGTLETQYF.

The chain is built from TRBV19 and TRBJ1-1; D is unclear. Germline V lookup: CDR1 LNHDA, CDR2 SQIVND (reference sequence). This CDR3 comprises 14 residues. V lost 7 bases and J 6 bases, leaving 18 bases between the germline ends. The CDR3 here is CASTKNSPAAEAFF. The CDR3 DNA is TGTGCCAGTACGAAGAATAGCCCTGCGGCTGAAGCTTTCTTT.

The CDR3 is CATSDPRFGPLNEKLFF. Written as DNA, the CDR3 is TGTGCCACCAGTGACCCACGGTTCGGGCCCCTAAATGAAAAACTGTTTTTT. The chain has TRBV24-1 and TRBJ1-4, with unresolved D. The CDR3 has 17 residues. CDR1 is KGHDR, CDR2 SFDVKD, per germline. V gave up 4 bases and J gave up 5 bases, with 19 bases separating them.

This chain joins TRBV3-1 (or the pseudogene TRBV3-2) and TRBJ1-2; no definite D call. Trimming pared 4 bases from V and 4 bases from J, leaving 25 bases between. The CDR3 runs to 18 residues. Germline V CDR1 and CDR2: LGHDT, YNNKEL (reference sequence). The CDR3: CASSRLLSFSGLTYGYTF. The CDR3 region has the DNA TGTGCCAGCAGCCGCCTGTTATCCTTTTCGGGTCTTACCTATGGCTACACCTTC.